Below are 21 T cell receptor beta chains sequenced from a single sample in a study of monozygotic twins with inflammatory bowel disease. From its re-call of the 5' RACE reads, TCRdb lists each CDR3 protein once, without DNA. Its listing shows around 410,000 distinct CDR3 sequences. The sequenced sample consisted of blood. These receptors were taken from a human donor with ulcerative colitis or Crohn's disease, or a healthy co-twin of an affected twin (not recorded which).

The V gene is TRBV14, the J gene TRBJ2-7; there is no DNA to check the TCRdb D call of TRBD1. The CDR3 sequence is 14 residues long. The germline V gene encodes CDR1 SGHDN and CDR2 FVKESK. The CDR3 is CASSRDRGIYEQYF.

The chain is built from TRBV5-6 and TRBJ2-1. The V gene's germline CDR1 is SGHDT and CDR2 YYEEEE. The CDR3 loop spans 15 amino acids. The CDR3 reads CASSLLSPSYNEQFF. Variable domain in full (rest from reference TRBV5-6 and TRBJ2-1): DAGVTQSPTHLIKTRGQQVTLRCSPKSGHDTVSWYQQALGQGPQFIFQYYEEEERQRGNFPDRFSGHQFPNYSSELNVNALLLGDSALYLCASSLLSPSYNEQFFGPGTRLTVL.

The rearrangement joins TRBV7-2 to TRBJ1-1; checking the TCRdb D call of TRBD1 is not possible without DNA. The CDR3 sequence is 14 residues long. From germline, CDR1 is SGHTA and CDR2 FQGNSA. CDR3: CASSGQGANTEAFF. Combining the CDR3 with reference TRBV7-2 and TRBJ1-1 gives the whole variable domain GAGVSQSPSNKVTEKGKDVELRCDPISGHTALYWYRQSLGQGLEFLIYFQGNSAPDKSGLPSDRFSAERTGGSVSTLTIQRTQQEDSAVYLCASSGQGANTEAFFGQGTRLTVV.

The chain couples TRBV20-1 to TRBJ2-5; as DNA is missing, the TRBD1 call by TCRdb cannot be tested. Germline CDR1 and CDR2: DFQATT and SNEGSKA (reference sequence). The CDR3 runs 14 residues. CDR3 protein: CSAREIRVQETQYF.

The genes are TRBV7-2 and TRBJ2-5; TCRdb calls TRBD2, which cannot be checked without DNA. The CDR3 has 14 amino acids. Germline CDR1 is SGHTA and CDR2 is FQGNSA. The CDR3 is CASSLTNGGETQYF.

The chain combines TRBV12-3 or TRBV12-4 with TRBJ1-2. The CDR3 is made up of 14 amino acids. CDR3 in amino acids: CASSLLDGVYGYTF.

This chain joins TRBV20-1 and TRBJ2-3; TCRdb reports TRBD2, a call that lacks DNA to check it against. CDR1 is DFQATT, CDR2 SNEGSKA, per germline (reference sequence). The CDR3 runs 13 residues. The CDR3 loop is CSPLSGGTDTQYF.

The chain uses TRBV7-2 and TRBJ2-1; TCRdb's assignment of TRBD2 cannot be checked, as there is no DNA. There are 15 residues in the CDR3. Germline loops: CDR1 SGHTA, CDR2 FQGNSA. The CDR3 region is CASSLEGTKYNEQFF.

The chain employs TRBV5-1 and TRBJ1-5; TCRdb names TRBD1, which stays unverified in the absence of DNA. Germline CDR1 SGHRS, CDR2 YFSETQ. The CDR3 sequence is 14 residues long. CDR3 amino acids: CASSPRGGNQPQHF.

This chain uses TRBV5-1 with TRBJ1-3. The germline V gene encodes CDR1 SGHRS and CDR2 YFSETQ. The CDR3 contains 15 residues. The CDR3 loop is CASSEKVSSGNTIYF.

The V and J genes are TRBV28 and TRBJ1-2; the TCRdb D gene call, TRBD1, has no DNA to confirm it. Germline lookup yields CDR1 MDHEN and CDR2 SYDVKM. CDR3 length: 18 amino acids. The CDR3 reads CASGPRLRQQGKSYGYTF.

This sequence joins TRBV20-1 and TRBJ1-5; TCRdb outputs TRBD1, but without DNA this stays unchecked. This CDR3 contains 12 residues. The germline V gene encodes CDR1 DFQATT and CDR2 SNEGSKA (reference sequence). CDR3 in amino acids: CSAVQGTQPQHF.

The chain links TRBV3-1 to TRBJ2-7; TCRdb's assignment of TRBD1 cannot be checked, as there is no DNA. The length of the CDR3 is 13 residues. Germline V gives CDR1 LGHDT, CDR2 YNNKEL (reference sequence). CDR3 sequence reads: CATTGDTSYEQYF.

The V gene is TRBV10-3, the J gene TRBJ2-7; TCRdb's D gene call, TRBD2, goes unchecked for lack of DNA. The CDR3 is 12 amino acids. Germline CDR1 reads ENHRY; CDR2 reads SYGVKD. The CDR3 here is CAISGGGYEQYF.

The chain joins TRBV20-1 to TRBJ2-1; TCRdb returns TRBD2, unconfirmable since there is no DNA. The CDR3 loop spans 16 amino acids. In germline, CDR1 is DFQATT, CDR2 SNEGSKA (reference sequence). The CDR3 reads CSARLRDSRSYNEQFF.

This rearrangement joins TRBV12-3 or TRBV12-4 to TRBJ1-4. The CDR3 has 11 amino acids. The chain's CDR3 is CASSNRAKLFF.

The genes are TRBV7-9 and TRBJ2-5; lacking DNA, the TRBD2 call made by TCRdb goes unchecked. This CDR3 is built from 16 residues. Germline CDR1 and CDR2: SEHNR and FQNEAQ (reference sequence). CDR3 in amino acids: CASSLGTSGTQETQYF.

The CDR3 loop reads CASSSRTDYGYTF. The chain couples TRBV25-1 to TRBJ1-2. Per the germline V gene, CDR1 is MGHDK and CDR2 is SYGVNS. The CDR3 is made up of 13 amino acids.

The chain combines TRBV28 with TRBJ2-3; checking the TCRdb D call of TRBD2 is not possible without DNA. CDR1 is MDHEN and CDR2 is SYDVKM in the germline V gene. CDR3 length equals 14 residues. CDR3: CASSTTSRTDTQYF. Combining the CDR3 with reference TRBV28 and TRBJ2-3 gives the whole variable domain DVKVTQSSRYLVKRTGEKVFLECVQDMDHENMFWYRQDPGLGLRLIYFSYDVKMKEKGDIPEGYSVSREKKERFSLILESASTNQTSMYLCASSTTSRTDTQYFGPGTRLTVL.

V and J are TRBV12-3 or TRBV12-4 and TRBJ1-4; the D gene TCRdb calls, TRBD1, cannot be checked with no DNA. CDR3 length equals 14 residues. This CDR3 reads CASSLDRANEKLFF.

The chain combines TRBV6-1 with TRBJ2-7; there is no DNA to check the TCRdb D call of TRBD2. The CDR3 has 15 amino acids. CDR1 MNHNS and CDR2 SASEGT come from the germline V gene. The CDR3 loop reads CASTLSGLADYEQYF.